One sample yielded the 32 T cell receptor beta chains listed below, sequenced in a study of regulatory dendritic cells for organ transplantation. The repertoire was sequenced with immunoSEQ multiplex PCR; TCRdb's copy has only in-frame clones and lacks some. The table lists approximately 35,000 clones, approximately 91% of them singletons. The sequenced sample consisted of naive CD4+ T cells from blood. Subset described: CD45RA+ naive T cells. Receptor source: a human donor in good health.

The chain employs TRBV15 and TRBJ2-3; 11 nucleotides line up with TRBD2. The germline gives CDR1 LNHNV, CDR2 YYDKDF (reference sequence). Losses at the gene ends were 3 bases for V and 6 bases for J; bases not matched to a gene: 8. This CDR3 has 16 residues. The CDR3 sequence is CATSRKKGLAADTQYF. The CDR3 nucleotides are TGTGCCACCAGCAGGAAGAAGGGACTAGCGGCGGATACGCAGTATTTT. The complete variable domain, with remaining parts taken from reference TRBV15 and TRBJ2-3, reads DAMVIQNPRYQVTQFGKPVTLSCSQTLNHNVMYWYQQKSSQAPKLLFHYYDKDFNNEADTPDNFQSRRPNTSFCFLDIRSPGLGDTAMYLCATSRKKGLAADTQYFGPGTRLTVL.

Only one count was recorded for this clone. V usage is TRBV10-3 and J usage is TRBJ2-7; TRBD2 aligns across 13 bases. Trimming at V came to 5 bases and at J to 1 base, leaving 14 bases not matched to a gene. Germline CDR1 reads ENHRY; CDR2 reads SYGVKD. The length of the CDR3 is 19 residues. CDR3 region: CAISFVGRTSGSSSYEQYF. CDR3 bases: TGTGCCATCAGTTTTGTGGGGAGGACTAGCGGGAGTTCGTCCTACGAGCAGTACTTC.

This chain connects TRBV5-4 to TRBJ2-5; D is unclear. Germline CDR1 reads SGHNT; CDR2 reads YYREEE (reference sequence). The CDR3 loop spans 13 amino acids. Trimming pared 0 bases from V and 5 bases from J, leaving 8 bases between. CDR3 sequence: CASSLDSPETQYF. For the CDR3, the DNA is TGTGCCAGCAGCTTGGATAGTCCGGAGACCCAGTACTTC. The entire variable domain, with the rest obtained from reference TRBV5-4 and TRBJ2-5, is as follows: ETGVTQSPTHLIKTRGQQVTLRCSSQSGHNTVSWYQQALGQGPQFIFQYYREEENGRGNFPPRFSGLQFPNYSSELNVNALELDDSALYLCASSLDSPETQYFGPGTRLLVL.

CDR3 sequence reads: CASSRSGARGYGYTF. CDR3 in DNA: TGTGCCAGCAGCCGATCTGGGGCGCGGGGCTATGGCTACACCTTC. The chain joins TRBV5-6 to TRBJ1-2, with a possible D match to TRBD1 (5 bases). The CDR3 runs 15 residues. The germline V and J ends were trimmed by 4 bases and 4 bases, with 17 bases remaining between them. In germline, CDR1 is SGHDT, CDR2 YYEEEE.

V is TRBV5-4 and J is TRBJ2-1, with no clear D. The CDR3 loop spans 14 amino acids. The germline V and J ends were trimmed by 0 bases and 2 bases, with 6 bases remaining between them. Germline values: CDR1 SGHNT, CDR2 YYREEE (reference sequence). The CDR3 reads CASSLGRPYNEQFF. As DNA, the CDR3 is TGTGCCAGCAGCTTGGGGCGCCCCTACAATGAGCAGTTCTTC.

A word on this clone: At one of its ends the junction is not consistent with the germline gene, which may arise from a read error. The chain combines TRBV7-2 with TRBJ1-2, with D unresolved. CDR1 SGHTA and CDR2 FQGNSA come from the germline V gene. The CDR3 is made up of 12 amino acids. CDR3 residues: CASSLIREVESF. The CDR3 DNA reads TGTGCCAGCAGCTTAATACGGGAGGTTGAATCGTTC.

V usage is TRBV28 and J usage is TRBJ2-7, with 7 bases lining up with TRBD2. Germline V gene data show CDR1 as MDHEN and CDR2 as SYDVKM. The length of the CDR3 is 16 residues. The V gene end was trimmed by 3 bases and the J gene end by 1 base; junction bases not matched to a gene: 9. In DNA form, the CDR3 reads TGTGCCAGCAGTTTGGGGTCTAGCGGTTCGTCCTACGAGCAGTACTTC. Protein product: CASSLGSSGSSYEQYF. The full variable domain, in which reference TRBV28 and TRBJ2-7 provide the parts outside the CDR3, is DVKVTQSSRYLVKRTGEKVFLECVQDMDHENMFWYRQDPGLGLRLIYFSYDVKMKEKGDIPEGYSVSREKKERFSLILESASTNQTSMYLCASSLGSSGSSYEQYFGPGTRLTVT.

The chain combines TRBV12-5 with TRBJ1-2; 8 nucleotides align to TRBD1. CDR1 is LGHNT and CDR2 is FRNRAP in the germline V gene. The CDR3 is made up of 15 amino acids. J gave up 7 bases and V 1 base, and 8 bases lay outside the gene matches. The CDR3 nucleotides read TGTGCTAGTGGTTTGGAGAAGCAGGGGGCAGGTGGCTACACCTTC. Its translation is CASGLEKQGAGGYTF.

This chain connects TRBV2 to TRBJ2-5; 10 nucleotides match TRBD2. The V segment lost 8 bases and the J segment 6 bases; nucleotides outside the gene matches: 9. Germline-derived CDR1 and CDR2 are SNHLY and FYNNEI. This CDR3 has 14 amino acids. CDR3 sequence (DNA): TGTGCCAGCCGTGGGGGACTAGCGATGAAGACCCAGTACTTC. Translated, it gives CASRGGLAMKTQYF. The whole variable domain, filled in from reference TRBV2 and TRBJ2-5, reads EPEVTQTPSHQVTQMGQEVILRCVPISNHLYFYWYRQILGQKVEFLVSFYNNEISEKSEIFDDQFSVERPDGSNFTLKIRSTKLEDSAMYFCASRGGLAMKTQYFGPGTRLLVL.

This chain joins TRBV7-9 and TRBJ1-5; D gene unclear. This CDR3 region has 13 residues. Germline V gives CDR1 SEHNR, CDR2 FQNEAQ (reference sequence). Trimming stripped 2 bases from V and 6 bases from J, with 8 bases between. This chain's CDR3 is CASSLTGSQPQHF. CDR3 in DNA: TGTGCCAGCAGCTTAACGGGAAGTCAGCCCCAGCATTTT.

This clone has only a few counts. This rearrangement joins TRBV10-3 to TRBJ2-7, with unresolved D. CDR1 is ENHRY, CDR2 SYGVKD, per germline. The CDR3 runs to 11 residues. Trimming stripped 5 bases from V and 4 bases from J, with 6 bases between. The CDR3 DNA is TGTGCCATCAGTACTGATTACGAGCAGTACTTC. Encoded protein: CAISTDYEQYF.

CDR3 nucleotide sequence: TGTGCCAGCAGTTACCTCCGGGCCGGGGGTGGAAACACCATATATTTT. Its protein is CASSYLRAGGGNTIYF. This rearrangement joins TRBV6-5 to TRBJ1-3; tentatively, D is TRBD1 (5 bases). CDR3 size: 16 residues. Germline values: CDR1 MNHEY, CDR2 SVGAGI. Trimming removed 2 bases at V and 3 bases at J, with 14 bases between.

V usage is TRBV28 and J usage is TRBJ2-3, with 10 bases aligning to TRBD2. Germline V gene lookup returns CDR1 MDHEN and CDR2 SYDVKM. The junction had 4 bases not matched to a gene; V was cut back by 6 bases and J by 4 bases. There are 14 residues in the CDR3. CDR3 DNA: TGTGCCAGCAGGTTAGCGGGAGGATCAGATACGCAGTATTTT. It specifies CASRLAGGSDTQYF.

This chain uses TRBV2 with TRBJ2-6; D may match TRBD1 or TRBD2 (5 bases each). Germline CDR1 and CDR2: SNHLY and FYNNEI. CDR3 length equals 13 residues. Trimming left V 9 bases short and J 0 bases short, with 6 bases between. The CDR3 nucleotides are TGTGCCAGGGGGGACTCTGGGGCCAACGTCCTGACTTTC. Translating gives CARGDSGANVLTF.

The rearrangement uses TRBV7-2 and TRBJ1-5; D not certain. CDR1 is SGHTA, CDR2 FQGNSA, per germline. V shed 1 base and J shed 6 bases, with 7 bases lying between them. The CDR3 runs 13 residues. CDR3 sequence (DNA): TGTGCCAGCAGCTTAGGGAGACTTCAGCCCCAGCATTTT. It encodes CASSLGRLQPQHF.

The V call is TRBV5-4, the J call TRBJ2-5; unclear D gene. Trimming removed 6 bases from V and 3 bases from J, with 15 bases in between. The germline gives CDR1 SGHNT, CDR2 YYREEE (reference sequence). CDR3 length: 14 amino acids. CDR3: CASTRDWAKETQYF. In DNA, the CDR3 is TGTGCCAGCACCCGTGATTGGGCGAAAGAGACCCAGTACTTC.

This chain links TRBV9 with TRBJ2-1; D remains ambiguous. Trimming left V 6 bases short and J 6 bases short, with 16 bases between. This CDR3 contains 14 residues. From germline, CDR1 is SGDLS and CDR2 YYNGEE. The CDR3 sequence: CASTRTTAPNEQFF. The CDR3 coding sequence is TGTGCCAGCACTCGAACCACCGCCCCCAATGAGCAGTTCTTC.

The chain links TRBV5-1 to TRBJ2-2; TRBD2 agrees at 7 bases. Germline CDR1 SGHRS, CDR2 YFSETQ. V gave up 4 bases and J gave up 4 bases; unmatched junction bases: 10. The CDR3 extends over 16 amino acids. CDR3 region: CASSEDFGTTTGELFF. The DNA of the CDR3 is TGCGCCAGCAGCGAGGACTTCGGGACTACCACCGGGGAGCTGTTTTTT.

The chain uses TRBV5-1 and TRBJ2-1; perhaps D is TRBD1 or TRBD2 (5 bases each). The CDR3 totals 13 residues. Per germline, CDR1 SGHRS and CDR2 YFSETQ. V shed 2 bases and J shed 8 bases, with 11 bases lying between them. This CDR3 is CASSFEGLDEQFF. CDR3 DNA sequence: TGCGCCAGCAGCTTCGAGGGGCTCGATGAGCAGTTCTTC.

This clone was observed a single time. The rearrangement links TRBV5-6 to TRBJ2-1; 10 bases are shared with TRBD2. V trimming: 2 bases; J trimming: 7 bases; junction bases outside the gene matches: 15. Germline V gives CDR1 SGHDT, CDR2 YYEEEE. The CDR3 is 18 amino acids. CDR3 protein: CASSFGPKSGGAWNEQFF. In DNA form, the CDR3 reads TGTGCCAGCAGCTTTGGCCCGAAAAGCGGGGGGGCTTGGAATGAGCAGTTCTTC.

The chain links TRBV7-2 to TRBJ2-2; D remains unclear. Looked up from germline, CDR1 is SGHTA and CDR2 is FQGNSA. The length of the CDR3 is 14 residues. The V and J ends lost 0 bases and 4 bases respectively, with 6 bases between them. The CDR3 region has the DNA TGTGCCAGCAGCTTAGCCCCAGGCACCGGGGAGCTGTTTTTT. This codes for CASSLAPGTGELFF.

The V and J genes are TRBV18 and TRBJ2-2; 10 bases align to TRBD2. Germline trimming cut 5 bases from V and 4 bases from J; bases unmatched to any gene: 7. Looked up from germline, CDR1 is KGHSH and CDR2 is LQKENI. The CDR3 spans 16 residues. The CDR3 loop reads CASSSIAGGSTGELFF. The CDR3 nucleotides are TGTGCCAGCTCATCTATAGCGGGAGGAAGCACCGGGGAGCTGTTTTTT.

The V and J genes are TRBV7-9 and TRBJ1-1; D gene unclear. This CDR3 is built from 13 residues. The germline V and J ends were trimmed by 4 bases and 3 bases, with 9 bases remaining between them. CDR1 and CDR2 from the germline V gene are SEHNR and FQNEAQ (reference sequence). In DNA, the CDR3 is TGTGCCAGCAGCTCCGGCACAGACACTGAAGCTTTCTTT. Its translation is CASSSGTDTEAFF.

V is TRBV7-2 and J is TRBJ2-3; 10 nucleotides match TRBD2. CDR3 length: 17 residues. CDR1 is SGHTA and CDR2 is FQGNSA in the germline V gene. V dropped 2 bases and J dropped 1; count of bases not matched to a gene: 6. The CDR3 loop reads CASSLLSGRAGTDTQYF. Written as DNA, the CDR3 is TGTGCCAGCAGCTTACTCAGCGGGAGGGCCGGCACAGATACGCAGTATTTT.

The V call is TRBV7-9, the J call TRBJ1-2; no reliable D call. Germline values: CDR1 SEHNR, CDR2 FQNEAQ (reference sequence). The V end was cut by 2 bases, the J end by 2 bases, with 9 bases between. The CDR3 consists of 14 residues. CDR3 loop: CASSLRAENYGYTF. DNA of the CDR3: TGTGCCAGCAGCTTAAGGGCGGAAAACTATGGCTACACCTTC.

The V call is TRBV28, the J call TRBJ1-4; perhaps TRBD1 as D (5 bases). CDR1 and CDR2 from the germline V gene are MDHEN and SYDVKM. Trimming cost V 1 base and J 4 bases, with 10 bases left between them. The CDR3 loop spans 15 amino acids. DNA of the CDR3: TGTGCCAGCAGTTTATTTGTAGGGGTTAATGAAAAACTGTTTTTT. Protein: CASSLFVGVNEKLFF.

The chain couples TRBV6-5 to TRBJ1-4, with 7 bases lining up with TRBD1. CDR3 size: 13 residues. Germline CDR1 is MNHEY and CDR2 is SVGAGI. V dropped 8 bases and J dropped 8; count of bases not matched to a gene: 8. The DNA of the CDR3 is TGTGCCAGCGGGCGACAGGGAAACGAAAAACTGTTTTTT. The encoded protein is CASGRQGNEKLFF.

The genes are TRBV10-1 and TRBJ2-7; a possible D gene is TRBD1 (5 bases). From germline, CDR1 is WNHNN and CDR2 SYGVQD (reference sequence). CDR3 length: 14 amino acids. V lost 3 bases to trimming and J lost 2 bases, with 11 bases between them. The CDR3 here is CASSDADKAYEQYF. CDR3 bases: TGCGCCAGCAGTGACGCGGACAAGGCCTACGAGCAGTACTTC.

The chain joins TRBV6-1 to TRBJ2-3, with no clear D. V was clipped by 5 bases and J by 4 bases, with 16 bases between them. CDR1 and CDR2 (germline): MNHNS, SASEGT. The CDR3 is 15 residues long. CDR3 in DNA: TGTGCCAGCAGTTTCCGGGCCCTAAGTGCAGATACGCAGTATTTT. Its translation is CASSFRALSADTQYF.

The CDR3 loop reads CASSTGRGSQETQYF. The CDR3 region has the DNA TGTGCCAGCAGTACGGGGAGGGGCTCACAAGAGACCCAGTACTTC. The chain uses TRBV2 and TRBJ2-5; 7 bases are shared with TRBD2. The CDR3 runs 15 residues. Germline loops: CDR1 SNHLY, CDR2 FYNNEI. Trimming at V came to 5 bases and at J to 2 bases, leaving 8 bases not matched to a gene. Full variable domain (remainder filled in from reference TRBV2 and TRBJ2-5): EPEVTQTPSHQVTQMGQEVILRCVPISNHLYFYWYRQILGQKVEFLVSFYNNEISEKSEIFDDQFSVERPDGSNFTLKIRSTKLEDSAMYFCASSTGRGSQETQYFGPGTRLLVL.

The chain recombines TRBV27 with TRBJ2-5, with D unresolved. The CDR3 consists of 13 residues. Looked up from germline, CDR1 is MNHEY and CDR2 is SMNVEV (reference sequence). Trimming stripped 4 bases from V and 0 bases from J, with 6 bases between. DNA of the CDR3: TGTGCCAGCAGTTCAAACTACCAAGAGACCCAGTACTTC. It yields the protein CASSSNYQETQYF.

The chain couples TRBV29-1 to TRBJ2-3, with TRBD2 as a possible D gene (6 bases). Germline CDR1 reads SQVTM; CDR2 reads ANQGSEA. Trimming removed 7 bases at V and 2 bases at J, with 13 bases between. The CDR3 spans 13 residues. The CDR3 coding sequence is TGCAGCGCCTTAACTAGCCCCACAGATACGCAGTATTTT. Protein sequence: CSALTSPTDTQYF.